Following are 21 T cell receptor beta chains from one sample sequenced in a study of blood T cell repertoires in COVID-19. Here immunoSEQ multiplex PCR was the method, and the copy in TCRdb shows in-frame clones only, minus some. The sample shows some 180,000 clones, roughly 85% of them seen only once. Sequencing was performed on peripheral blood. The receptors originated from a woman aged 55 to 70 with acute or convalescent COVID-19.

This chain connects TRBV5-1 to TRBJ1-1; tentative D call: TRBD1 (6 bases). V dropped 3 bases and J dropped 7 bases, with 19 bases sitting between them. Germline loops: CDR1 SGHRS, CDR2 YFSETQ. The length of the CDR3 is 15 residues. For the CDR3, the DNA is TGCGCCAGCAGCTCATTAAGAGAAGGGGGAAGTGAAGCTTTCTTT. The encoded protein is CASSSLREGGSEAFF.

This clone was observed once. The chain carries TRBV28 and TRBJ2-3; 9 nucleotides align to TRBD1. The CDR3 has 15 residues. Germline V gives CDR1 MDHEN, CDR2 SYDVKM. J gave up 0 bases and V 6 bases, and 4 bases lay outside the gene matches. CDR3 nucleotides: TGTGCCAGCAGCAAGGGACAGGGTAGCACAGATACGCAGTATTTT. It encodes CASSKGQGSTDTQYF.

This sequence joins TRBV3-1 (or the pseudogene TRBV3-2) and TRBJ2-1, with 9 bases lining up with TRBD1. Trimming cost V 3 bases and J 3 bases; bases outside gene matches: 3. This CDR3 has 15 residues. Germline loops: CDR1 LGHDT, CDR2 YNNKEL (reference sequence). For the CDR3, the DNA is TGTGCCAGCAGCCATAGGACAGGGGTCTACAATGAGCAGTTCTTC. Its protein product is CASSHRTGVYNEQFF.

This clone was seen only once. The genes are TRBV4-2 and TRBJ2-7; weak D call: TRBD2 (5 bases). This CDR3 is 13 amino acids long. The ends were cut back, 1 base at V and 7 bases at J, with 11 bases in the middle. Germline V gives CDR1 LGHNA, CDR2 YNFKEQ. DNA of the CDR3: TGTGCCAGCAGCCAAGTCTCACCGGGGGAGCAGTACTTC. This translates into CASSQVSPGEQYF.

V and J are TRBV11-3 and TRBJ2-5; 10 positions agree with TRBD2. Germline-derived CDR1 and CDR2 are SGHNT and YENEEA. The CDR3 runs 12 residues. The CDR3 loop reads CASRGLAETQYF. The DNA for the CDR3 is TGTGCGTCCCGGGGACTAGCGGAGACCCAGTACTTC.

The rearrangement links TRBV10-1 to TRBJ2-1, with D possibly being TRBD1 (7 bases). The germline V gene encodes CDR1 WNHNN and CDR2 SYGVQD (reference sequence). Between the trimmed V and J ends, which lost 1 base and 7 bases, there was a span of 14 bases. The CDR3 length is 15 residues. The DNA for the CDR3 is TGCGCCAGCAGTGAGTTAAAGGGGGCGGGAAATGAGCAGTTCTTC. It is translated as CASSELKGAGNEQFF.

The chain uses TRBV2 and TRBJ1-5; TRBD1 matches at 9 bases. The CDR3 is 15 amino acids. Trimming took 4 bases from V and 6 from J; bases not matched to a gene: 7. Germline CDR1 SNHLY, CDR2 FYNNEI. DNA of the CDR3: TGTGCCAGCAGTGTTGGACAGGGGAACTTTCAGCCCCAGCATTTT. Translation gives CASSVGQGNFQPQHF. Variable domain in full (rest from reference TRBV2 and TRBJ1-5): EPEVTQTPSHQVTQMGQEVILRCVPISNHLYFYWYRQILGQKVEFLVSFYNNEISEKSEIFDDQFSVERPDGSNFTLKIRSTKLEDSAMYFCASSVGQGNFQPQHFGDGTRLSIL.

The V and J genes are TRBV9 and TRBJ1-2; unclear D gene. Trimming left V 0 bases short and J 2 bases short, with 5 bases between. The CDR3 runs to 13 residues. Per the germline V gene, CDR1 is SGDLS and CDR2 is YYNGEE. CDR3 sequence: CASSVVQNYGYTF. The CDR3 DNA sequence: TGTGCCAGCAGCGTAGTACAGAACTATGGCTACACCTTC. Filled out from reference TRBV9 and TRBJ1-2, the complete variable domain reads DSGVTQTPKHLITATGQRVTLRCSPRSGDLSVYWYQQSLDQGLQFLIQYYNGEERAKGNILERFSAQQFPDLHSELNLSSLELGDSALYFCASSVVQNYGYTFGSGTRLTVV.

This chain joins TRBV7-3 and TRBJ2-3; the match to TRBD2 covers 8 bases. The V gene end was trimmed by 5 bases and the J gene end by 1 base; junction bases not matched to a gene: 2. The germline V gene encodes CDR1 SGHTA and CDR2 FQGTGA. The CDR3 covers 14 residues. This chain's CDR3 is CASSQAGGTDTQYF. In DNA form, the CDR3 reads TGTGCCAGCAGCCAAGCGGGGGGCACAGATACGCAGTATTTT.

The chain combines TRBV28 with TRBJ2-3, with D possibly being TRBD1 (6 bases). The CDR3 loop spans 15 amino acids. Germline CDR1 reads MDHEN; CDR2 reads SYDVKM. V was clipped by 4 bases and J by 2 bases, with 13 bases between them. The CDR3 DNA reads TGTGCCAGCAGTTCACTCAGGGGTCTCACAGATACGCAGTATTTT. Encoded protein: CASSSLRGLTDTQYF. Filled out from reference TRBV28 and TRBJ2-3, the complete variable domain reads DVKVTQSSRYLVKRTGEKVFLECVQDMDHENMFWYRQDPGLGLRLIYFSYDVKMKEKGDIPEGYSVSREKKERFSLILESASTNQTSMYLCASSSLRGLTDTQYFGPGTRLTVL.

V usage is TRBV6-5 and J usage is TRBJ2-4; D might be TRBD1 (6 bases). Germline CDR1 MNHEY, CDR2 SVGAGI. Trimming cost V 8 bases and J 5 bases, with 10 bases left between them. The CDR3 length is 12 residues. This CDR3 reads CASQGRENIQYF. The CDR3 DNA reads TGTGCCAGCCAGGGGCGGGAAAACATTCAGTACTTC.

This chain joins TRBV28 and TRBJ2-5, with a tentative D call TRBD1 (6 bases). Germline V CDR1 and CDR2: MDHEN, SYDVKM. V dropped 3 bases and J dropped 5 bases, with 13 bases sitting between them. This CDR3 is 14 amino acids long. CDR3 loop: CASSFFQGYETQYF. CDR3 nucleotides: TGTGCCAGCAGTTTTTTCCAGGGGTATGAGACCCAGTACTTC.

This chain uses TRBV30 with TRBJ2-1; D possibly corresponds to TRBD2 (8 bases). Germline lookup yields CDR1 GTSNPN and CDR2 SVGIG (reference sequence). This CDR3 comprises 13 residues. Trimming left V 5 bases short and J 6 bases short, with 14 bases between. The CDR3 DNA reads as TGTGCCTGGTCAGGGGGACTAGGCAATGAGCAGTTCTTC. Protein: CAWSGGLGNEQFF.

The chain recombines TRBV5-8 with TRBJ1-1; TRBD1 matches at 8 bases. The V gene's germline CDR1 is SGHTS and CDR2 YDEGEE. With 2 bases clipped from V and 4 bases from J, the junction kept 1 base outside the gene matches. The CDR3 has 13 residues. The CDR3 bases are TGTGCCAGCAGCTTCGGACAGGGCACTGAAGCTTTCTTT. This encodes CASSFGQGTEAFF.

The chain employs TRBV5-1 and TRBJ2-7, with 11 bases fitting TRBD1. J gave up 6 bases and V 4 bases, and 9 bases lay outside the gene matches. CDR1 SGHRS and CDR2 YFSETQ come from the germline V gene. The CDR3 loop spans 15 amino acids. In nucleotides, the CDR3 is TGCGCCAGCAGCCAAAGCGGGACAGGGGGGAGCGAGCAGTACTTC. Its translation is CASSQSGTGGSEQYF.

V and J are TRBV5-1 and TRBJ1-1, with 7 bases matching TRBD1. The CDR3 totals 14 residues. Unmatched junction bases numbered 6, after V lost 4 bases and J lost 3 bases. From germline, CDR1 is SGHRS and CDR2 YFSETQ. Written as DNA, the CDR3 is TGCGCCAGCAGCCCTAGGGGGCCGGACACTGAAGCTTTCTTT. This encodes CASSPRGPDTEAFF.

A single count supports this clone. The chain carries TRBV5-6 and TRBJ2-1; D remains ambiguous. CDR3 length: 15 residues. Germline V gene data show CDR1 as SGHDT and CDR2 as YYEEEE. Trimming pared 0 bases from V and 0 bases from J, leaving 7 bases between. In nucleotides, the CDR3 is TGTGCCAGCAGCTTGGTGGCGGTCTCCTACAATGAGCAGTTCTTC. Protein sequence: CASSLVAVSYNEQFF.

The CDR3 here is CASSPGGGDQPQHF. The CDR3 DNA follows: TGTGCCAGCAGCCCCGGCGGGGGGGATCAGCCCCAGCATTTT. The chain combines TRBV7-8 with TRBJ1-5; perhaps TRBD1 as D (5 bases). The CDR3 covers 14 residues. Germline CDR1 and CDR2: SGHVS and FQNEAQ. Trimming cost V 5 bases and J 5 bases, with 13 bases left between them.

This chain uses TRBV5-4 with TRBJ1-2; D is undetermined. Germline CDR1 SGHNT, CDR2 YYREEE (reference sequence). CDR3 length: 16 amino acids. Trimming left V 2 bases short and J 0 bases short, with 14 bases between. DNA of the CDR3: TGTGCCAGCAGCTTTTTTAATTATGTCCCTAACTATGGCTACACCTTC. Its translation is CASSFFNYVPNYGYTF. Complete variable domain (other parts from reference TRBV5-4 and TRBJ1-2): ETGVTQSPTHLIKTRGQQVTLRCSSQSGHNTVSWYQQALGQGPQFIFQYYREEENGRGNFPPRFSGLQFPNYSSELNVNALELDDSALYLCASSFFNYVPNYGYTFGSGTRLTVV.

J is TRBJ1-6 and V is TRBV11-2; a possible D gene is TRBD1 (6 bases). The CDR3 is 15 residues long. Germline lookup yields CDR1 SGHAT and CDR2 FQNNGV. V dropped 1 base and J dropped 10 bases, with 14 bases sitting between them. CDR3 loop: CASSLGPGDGSPLHF. The CDR3 DNA is TGTGCCAGCAGCTTAGGGCCAGGGGACGGATCACCCCTCCACTTT.

This chain joins TRBV2 and TRBJ2-1; D remains ambiguous. CDR3 length equals 8 residues. Trimming removed 7 bases from V and 10 bases from J, with 2 bases in between. CDR1 and CDR2 (germline): SNHLY, FYNNEI. CDR3 DNA: TGTGCCAGCACGGAGCAGTTCTTC. It encodes CASTEQFF.